Below are 30 T cell receptor beta chains sequenced from a single sample in a study of STAT5B mutations in CD4+ large granular lymphocyte leukemia. The table came from immunoSEQ multiplex PCR; TCRdb's copy has only in-frame clones and leaves some out. The data hold tens of thousands of clones, with around 75% observed a single time. Material for sequencing was CD4+ T cells from blood buffy coats. The receptors originated from a human donor in good health.

The chain employs TRBV10-3 and TRBJ2-5; D is perhaps TRBD1 (5 bases). The J call is uncertain, as TRBJ2-7 better fits the DNA end. CDR3 size: 13 residues. Germline CDR1 is ENHRY and CDR2 is SYGVKD. The CDR3 is CAVKPFREHEQYF. The CDR3 region has the DNA TGTGCCGTCAAACCCTTCAGGGAACACGAGCAGTACTTC.

The rearrangement links TRBV5-6 to TRBJ1-2, with TRBD1 matching over 9 bases. Germline V CDR1 and CDR2: SGHDT, YYEEEE. The CDR3 runs 13 residues. V was clipped by 4 bases and J by 8 bases; unmatched bases: 6. CDR3 in DNA: TGTGCCAGCAGCCCTACAGGGGGCGAAGGCTACACCTTC. Amino acids: CASSPTGGEGYTF.

The chain links TRBV10-3 to TRBJ2-1, with a tentative D call TRBD1 (6 bases). The length of the CDR3 is 15 residues. Per germline, CDR1 ENHRY and CDR2 SYGVKD. Trimming cost V 6 bases and J 2 bases, with 14 bases left between them. For the CDR3, the DNA is TGTGCCATCAGGGCCCGGGACACCCCCTACAATGAGCAGTTCTTC. The encoded protein is CAIRARDTPYNEQFF.

This chain joins TRBV6-1 and TRBJ2-7; no firm D call. The germline CDR1 and CDR2 sequences are MNHNS and SASEGT. The ends were cut back, 1 base at V and 2 bases at J, with 3 bases in the middle. CDR3 length: 12 amino acids. Written as DNA, the CDR3 is TGTGCCAGCAGTGAAGTTACCTACGAGCAGTACTTC. Its protein product is CASSEVTYEQYF.

The V and J genes are TRBV11-3 and TRBJ1-1; D may be TRBD1 (5 bases). This CDR3 comprises 14 residues. The V end was cut by 3 bases, the J end by 7 bases, with 15 bases between. Germline CDR1 reads SGHNT; CDR2 reads YENEEA. CDR3 bases: TGTGCCAGCAGCTTCCCCACAGGATCCTATGAAGCTTTCTTT. Amino acids: CASSFPTGSYEAFF.

The CDR3 loop is CASRLEEADTQYF. DNA of the CDR3: TGTGCCAGCAGGCTTGAGGAGGCAGATACGCAGTATTTT. The gene calls are TRBV5-4 and TRBJ2-3, with a possible D match to TRBD2 (5 bases). The CDR3 runs 13 residues. Trimming shortened V by 5 bases and J by 4 bases, and 11 bases separated the two germline ends. The germline V gene has CDR1 SGHNT and CDR2 YYREEE (reference sequence).

The J gene is TRBJ2-1, the V gene TRBV19; D unresolved. The CDR3 spans 14 residues. Germline V gives CDR1 LNHDA, CDR2 SQIVND (reference sequence). Trimming removed 7 bases at V and 7 bases at J, with 17 bases between. Written as DNA, the CDR3 is TGTGCCAGTACGGATAGGGCGAGTTGGAATGAGCAGTTCTTC. It codes for CASTDRASWNEQFF.

V and J are TRBV7-2 and TRBJ2-5; 13 bases fit TRBD2. The CDR3 has 17 amino acids. The germline V gene encodes CDR1 SGHTA and CDR2 FQGNSA. Trimming took 5 bases from V and 5 from J; bases not matched to a gene: 11. CDR3 bases: TGTGCCAGCAGCACGCAACCGGGACTAGCGGGACAGGAGACCCAGTACTTC. Its protein is CASSTQPGLAGQETQYF.

The chain carries TRBV27 and TRBJ1-2, with a possible D match to TRBD1 (5 bases). Germline CDR1 MNHEY, CDR2 SMNVEV (reference sequence). Trimming left V 5 bases short and J 4 bases short, with 17 bases between. The CDR3 covers 15 residues. CDR3 coding DNA: TGTGCCAGCAGTATCGATCCCGGGACTCCCTATGGCTACACCTTC. It codes for CASSIDPGTPYGYTF.

The V gene is TRBV10-3, the J gene TRBJ2-2; 11 bases are shared with TRBD2. Looked up from germline, CDR1 is ENHRY and CDR2 is SYGVKD. There are 16 residues in the CDR3. Trimming removed 7 bases from V and 1 base from J; junction bases left unmatched: 5. CDR3 loop: CAINKGTSGNTGELFF. Here the CDR3 DNA reads TGTGCCATCAACAAAGGGACTAGCGGGAACACCGGGGAGCTGTTTTTT.

This CDR3 reads CASRGGVQETQYF. In DNA, the CDR3 is TGTGCCAGCAGGGGGGGGGTCCAAGAGACCCAGTACTTC. This sequence joins TRBV25-1 and TRBJ2-5; 7 bases are shared with TRBD2. Germline V gene sequence: CDR1 MGHDK, CDR2 SYGVNS. The CDR3 runs 13 residues. Trimming removed 6 bases from V and 1 base from J; junction bases left unmatched: 2.

This sequence joins TRBV4-1 and TRBJ2-5; 11 nucleotides line up with TRBD2. With 1 base clipped from V and 6 bases from J, the junction kept 7 bases outside the gene matches. Germline-derived CDR1 and CDR2 are MGHRA and YSYEKL. CDR3 size: 16 residues. CDR3 DNA sequence: TGCGCCAGCAGCCAAGTCGGTAGCGGGAGGGCCAAGACCCAGTACTTC. This codes for CASSQVGSGRAKTQYF.

This clone was picked up a small number of times. The chain is built from TRBV14 and TRBJ2-1, with TRBD2 matching 11 bases. The V gene end was trimmed by 6 bases and the J gene end by 9 bases; junction bases not matched to a gene: 7. Germline V gene lookup returns CDR1 SGHDN and CDR2 FVKESK. The CDR3 spans 14 residues. As DNA, the CDR3 is TGTGCCAGCAGAGTAGCGGGGGGGAGTAGTGAGCAGTTCTTC. As protein: CASRVAGGSSEQFF.

V gene TRBV5-1 combines with J gene TRBJ2-3, with 7 bases fitting TRBD2. Germline assignment: CDR1 SGHRS and CDR2 YFSETQ. With V trimmed by 4 bases and J by 0 bases, 11 bases remained unmatched. The CDR3 runs to 17 residues. CDR3 sequence (DNA): TGCGCCAGCAGCCCTTCGGCTAGCGGACCCAGCACAGATACGCAGTATTTT. Its translation: CASSPSASGPSTDTQYF.

The chain joins TRBV10-1 to TRBJ2-5; 14 positions agree with TRBD2. This CDR3 region has 15 residues. Germline values: CDR1 WNHNN, CDR2 SYGVQD (reference sequence). Trimming at V came to 8 bases and at J to 4 bases, leaving 6 bases not matched to a gene. The CDR3 here is CASGTSGSVRETQYF. Here the CDR3 DNA reads TGCGCCAGCGGGACTAGCGGGAGCGTTCGAGAGACCCAGTACTTC.

The V gene is TRBV7-6, the J gene TRBJ2-1; maybe TRBD2 (6 bases). Germline V CDR1 and CDR2: SGHVS, FNYEAQ. V shed 1 base and J shed 6 bases, with 10 bases lying between them. This CDR3 has 14 amino acids. In DNA form, the CDR3 reads TGTGCCAGCAGCTTAGTCCTGGGGGGCAATGAGCAGTTCTTC. Protein sequence: CASSLVLGGNEQFF.

This chain uses TRBV6-1 with TRBJ2-5; 8 bases align to TRBD2. V lost 7 bases, J lost 5 bases, and 6 bases stayed unmatched. Germline CDR1 and CDR2: MNHNS and SASEGT. The CDR3 length is 13 residues. CDR3 protein: CASTNPSGETQYF. DNA of the CDR3: TGTGCCAGCACAAACCCTAGCGGGGAGACCCAGTACTTC.

This chain joins TRBV27 and TRBJ2-3; 11 nucleotides match TRBD2. This CDR3 is built from 16 residues. With V trimmed by 8 bases and J by 0 bases, 7 bases remained unmatched. CDR1 and CDR2 (germline): MNHEY, SMNVEV (reference sequence). CDR3 sequence: CASRTSGFASTDTQYF. The CDR3 coding sequence is TGTGCCAGCCGGACTAGCGGGTTCGCTAGCACAGATACGCAGTATTTT.

The CDR3 DNA reads as TGTGCCAGCTCGCCCCAGGGGGCTTATCAGCCCCAGCATTTT. Translating it yields CASSPQGAYQPQHF. The genes are TRBV5-6 and TRBJ1-5; 8 bases fit TRBD1. The CDR3 length is 14 residues. V lost 7 bases to trimming and J lost 5 bases; unmatched junction nucleotides: 8. Germline loops: CDR1 SGHDT, CDR2 YYEEEE.

The chain uses TRBV5-4 and TRBJ2-1, with D tentatively TRBD2 (6 bases). The CDR3 has 14 residues. The germline V gene has CDR1 SGHNT and CDR2 YYREEE (reference sequence). The V and J ends lost 4 bases and 1 base respectively, with 9 bases between them. The CDR3 loop reads CASSGTASYNEQFF. The CDR3 DNA follows: TGTGCCAGCAGCGGGACTGCGTCCTACAATGAGCAGTTCTTC.

This clone was observed a few times. The V gene is TRBV29-1, the J gene TRBJ1-4; D not certain. The CDR3 consists of 12 residues. Germline loops: CDR1 SQVTM, CDR2 ANQGSEA. Trimming removed 1 base at V and 6 bases at J, with 6 bases between. The CDR3 protein is CSVEGGYEKLFF. In nucleotides, the CDR3 is TGCAGCGTTGAAGGCGGGTATGAAAAACTGTTTTTT.

The chain uses TRBV5-4 and TRBJ2-1; possibly TRBD2 for D (5 bases). CDR1 is SGHNT, CDR2 YYREEE, per germline (reference sequence). Trimming cost V 3 bases and J 5 bases, with 15 bases left between them. This CDR3 is 15 amino acids long. The CDR3 sequence is CASSSRSGPDNEQFF. The CDR3 DNA reads TGTGCCAGCAGCTCAAGGAGCGGACCTGACAATGAGCAGTTCTTC.

The chain links TRBV19 to TRBJ2-5; D possibly corresponds to TRBD2 (5 bases). Germline values: CDR1 LNHDA, CDR2 SQIVND (reference sequence). The CDR3 is made up of 14 amino acids. V lost 5 bases, J lost 7 bases, and 17 bases lay in between. CDR3 amino acids: CASSPSPGVGTQYF. Here the CDR3 DNA reads TGTGCCAGTAGTCCCTCTCCCGGGGTCGGGACCCAGTACTTC.

The CDR3 sequence: CASSLGGSGTKQYF. CDR3 sequence (DNA): TGTGCCAGCAGCTTGGGGGGTTCGGGTACGAAGCAGTACTTC. V and J are TRBV7-2 and TRBJ2-7; a possible D gene is TRBD2 (6 bases). Germline V gene sequence: CDR1 SGHTA, CDR2 FQGNSA. V lost 3 bases and J lost 8, with 17 bases in between. CDR3 length: 14 residues.

J is TRBJ2-3 and V is TRBV28; possible D gene TRBD1, 5 bases. CDR3 size: 15 residues. CDR1 MDHEN and CDR2 SYDVKM come from the germline V gene. V lost 4 bases and J lost 3, with 14 bases in between. CDR3 in amino acids: CASSSAQVLTDTQYF. In DNA, the CDR3 is TGTGCCAGCAGTTCAGCACAGGTCCTTACAGATACGCAGTATTTT.

This chain uses TRBV30 with TRBJ1-2; TRBD1 aligns across 8 bases. This CDR3 spans 13 amino acids. Germline values: CDR1 GTSNPN, CDR2 SVGIG (reference sequence). V lost 4 bases, J lost 2 bases, and 3 bases stayed unmatched. CDR3 nucleotide sequence: TGTGCCTGGATCAGACAGGGGAACTATGGCTACACCTTC. Amino acid sequence: CAWIRQGNYGYTF.

The gene calls are TRBV7-9 and TRBJ2-2; no firm D call. V was shortened by 1 base and J by 3 bases, with 9 bases between the two germline ends. There are 15 residues in the CDR3. CDR1 and CDR2 (germline): SEHNR, FQNEAQ (reference sequence). The CDR3 protein is CASSLGDWYTGELFF. CDR3 nucleotides: TGTGCCAGCAGCTTAGGGGATTGGTACACCGGGGAGCTGTTTTTT.

In this sample, this clone turned up a few times. The V and J genes are TRBV2 and TRBJ1-5, with TRBD1 matching 9 bases. The CDR3 contains 15 residues. Losses at the gene ends were 7 bases for V and 7 bases for J; bases not matched to a gene: 11. Germline values: CDR1 SNHLY, CDR2 FYNNEI. Here the CDR3 reads CASNLQGALGQPQHF. DNA for the CDR3: TGTGCCAGCAACCTACAGGGGGCTCTGGGGCAGCCCCAGCATTTT.

The gene calls are TRBV5-1 and TRBJ2-7; possibly TRBD1 or TRBD2 for D (5 bases each). CDR1 is SGHRS and CDR2 is YFSETQ in the germline V gene. The length of the CDR3 is 14 residues. V lost 0 bases and J lost 5, with 12 bases in between. The CDR3 region has the DNA TGCGCCAGCAGCTTGGGTACGGGGCGGGACGAGCAGTACTTC. Translated: CASSLGTGRDEQYF. Full variable domain (remainder filled in from reference TRBV5-1 and TRBJ2-7): KAGVTQTPRYLIKTRGQQVTLSCSPISGHRSVSWYQQTPGQGLQFLFEYFSETQRNKGNFPGRFSGRQFSNSRSEMNVSTLELGDSALYLCASSLGTGRDEQYFGPGTRLTVT.

This sequence joins TRBV7-3 and TRBJ2-3; unclear D gene. The germline CDR1 and CDR2 sequences are SGHTA and FQGTGA. This CDR3 is built from 11 residues. V lost 5 bases to trimming and J lost 5 bases, with 5 bases between them. CDR3 sequence (DNA): TGTGCCAGCAGCATCGGAGATACGCAGTATTTT. Its protein product is CASSIGDTQYF.